This TCR beta chain was recovered during a study of OX40 agonist ivuxolimab in advanced cancers. At the level of the study: From roughly 20 to 90 years was the age range, with a mean of approximately 63 years, and approximately 80% were male.

Libraries were prepared by immunoSEQ multiplex PCR; TCRdb keeps only in-frame clonotypes and omits some of them. This repertoire shows about 53,000 clones, 75% to 90% found once; its top ten account for 11%. Trimming removed 4 bases from V and 4 bases from J; junction bases left unmatched: 3. The CDR3 loop spans 13 amino acids. In germline, CDR1 is MRHNA, CDR2 SNTAGT. Autoimmune disease history or systemic immunosuppression disqualified patients. Whole-study findings and limits: Clonal expansion was seen in CD4+ and CD8+ blood T cells by week 6 at 0.1 to 3.0 mg/kg. In a subset of nonresponders, normalized T-cell clonal expansion was also low.

On this clone itself: Antigen unknown.

This receptor was obtained from an adult with an advanced solid tumor such as melanoma, head and neck, liver or kidney cancer. This chain joins TRBV6-4 and TRBJ1-2, with 7 bases that match TRBD1. The sample here was CD4+ or CD8+ T cells sorted from blood, taken in a trial of the OX40 agonist ivuxolimab. CDR3 in DNA: TGTGCCAGCAGTGTGACAGGGACCTATGGCTACACCTTC. It is translated as CASSVTGTYGYTF.